Presented here are 26 T cell receptor beta chains from one specimen sequenced in a study of blood T cell repertoires in COVID-19. The assay was immunoSEQ multiplex PCR, and TCRdb's table has in-frame clones only and misses some. The table records more than 45,000 clones, 70% to 90% of them present only once. The material sequenced was peripheral blood. The origin of the receptors is a human donor with active COVID-19. The donor label of this sample is uncertain.

V and J are TRBV6-6 and TRBJ2-7; TRBD1 aligns across 11 bases. V lost 2 bases, J lost 4 bases, and 1 base stayed unmatched. Germline V gives CDR1 MNHNY, CDR2 SVGAGI (reference sequence). CDR3 length: 14 amino acids. Here the CDR3 reads CASSYGTGGYEQYF. The CDR3 DNA sequence: TGTGCCAGCAGTTACGGGACAGGGGGGTACGAGCAGTACTTC.

The V and J genes are TRBV7-9 and TRBJ2-7; 7 bases match TRBD1. With V trimmed by 7 bases and J by 2 bases, 8 bases remained unmatched. CDR1 is SEHNR and CDR2 is FQNEAQ in the germline V gene (reference sequence). This CDR3 has 14 amino acids. Written as DNA, the CDR3 is TGTGCCAGCACTCAGGGGGAGAATCCCTACGAGCAGTACTTC. Translation: CASTQGENPYEQYF.

The rearrangement links TRBV7-2 to TRBJ1-1, with 7 bases aligning to TRBD1. Per the germline V gene, CDR1 is SGHTA and CDR2 is FQGNSA. The V gene end was trimmed by 5 bases and the J gene end by 4 bases; junction bases not matched to a gene: 7. The CDR3 covers 14 residues. This CDR3 is CASSPQTGTTEAFF. For the CDR3, the DNA is TGTGCCAGCAGCCCCCAGACAGGGACCACTGAAGCTTTCTTT. The full variable domain, its missing parts supplied by reference TRBV7-2 and TRBJ1-1, is GAGVSQSPSNKVTEKGKDVELRCDPISGHTALYWYRQSLGQGLEFLIYFQGNSAPDKSGLPSDRFSAERTGGSVSTLTIQRTQQEDSAVYLCASSPQTGTTEAFFGQGTRLTVV.

V usage is TRBV7-3 and J usage is TRBJ1-1, with D possibly being TRBD1 (6 bases). The CDR3 is 15 residues long. The germline V gene encodes CDR1 SGHTA and CDR2 FQGTGA. V was shortened by 5 bases and J by 0 bases, with 13 bases between the two germline ends. The CDR3 coding sequence is TGTGCCAGCAGCCCACAAGGACAGATGAACACTGAAGCTTTCTTT. Its protein product is CASSPQGQMNTEAFF.

This chain connects TRBV10-2 to TRBJ2-5, with 7 bases matching TRBD2. The CDR3 contains 15 residues. The junction had 8 bases not matched to a gene; V was cut back by 2 bases and J by 5 bases. Per germline, CDR1 WSHSY and CDR2 SAAADI. The CDR3 loop is CASSEARGVGETQYF. The CDR3 bases are TGCGCCAGCAGTGAGGCCCGGGGGGTAGGGGAGACCCAGTACTTC.

This clone was seen just once. The rearrangement joins TRBV19 to TRBJ1-1; no definite D call. The CDR3 length is 14 residues. V lost 1 base and J 1 base, leaving 7 bases between the germline ends. Germline CDR1 is LNHDA and CDR2 is SQIVND (reference sequence). CDR3 loop: CASSIVPGNTEAFF. CDR3 DNA: TGTGCCAGTAGTATAGTACCCGGGAACACTGAAGCTTTCTTT.

J is TRBJ2-7 and V is TRBV6-5, with 7 bases identical to TRBD1. Looked up from germline, CDR1 is MNHEY and CDR2 is SVGAGI. V was pared by 2 bases and J by 4 bases, with 5 bases of the junction left unmatched. The length of the CDR3 is 14 residues. The CDR3 DNA reads TGTGCCAGCAGTTACCAGGGGGAAGGGTACGAGCAGTACTTC. Amino acids: CASSYQGEGYEQYF.

This clone was picked up one time. The CDR3 region is CASSQGTGSTDTQYF. In DNA form, the CDR3 reads TGCGCCAGCAGCCAAGGGACAGGGAGCACAGATACGCAGTATTTT. The rearrangement links TRBV4-3 to TRBJ2-3; 8 bases map to TRBD1. Germline V gene data show CDR1 as LGHNA and CDR2 as YSLEER. This CDR3 is 15 amino acids long. Germline trimming cut 1 base from V and 0 bases from J; bases unmatched to any gene: 0.

The chain joins TRBV28 to TRBJ2-1; D is unresolved. Trimming stripped 2 bases from V and 4 bases from J, with 3 bases between. From germline, CDR1 is MDHEN and CDR2 SYDVKM. The CDR3 has 12 residues. The CDR3 region has the DNA TGTGCCAGCAGTTTACAGTACAATGAGCAGTTCTTC. It translates to CASSLQYNEQFF.

There are a few counts of this clone. The CDR3 DNA is TGTGCCTGGAACCCGGGGACAGGGCACTACGAGCAGTACTTC. Amino acids: CAWNPGTGHYEQYF. This chain uses TRBV30 with TRBJ2-7, with 9 bases aligning to TRBD1. The germline CDR1 and CDR2 sequences are GTSNPN and SVGIG (reference sequence). The CDR3 has 14 residues. With 4 bases clipped from V and 3 bases from J, the junction kept 7 bases outside the gene matches.

V is TRBV4-1 and J is TRBJ1-1; no reliable D call. The CDR3 runs to 15 residues. The V end was cut by 0 bases, the J end by 4 bases, with 12 bases between. CDR1 MGHRA and CDR2 YSYEKL come from the germline V gene. CDR3 coding DNA: TGCGCCAGCAGCCAAGATTACCCGGCGGCCACTGAAGCTTTCTTT. This encodes CASSQDYPAATEAFF.

The chain has TRBV27 and TRBJ2-1; 10 positions agree with TRBD1. The germline CDR1 and CDR2 sequences are MNHEY and SMNVEV (reference sequence). The J segment lost 6 bases and the V segment lost 2 bases, leaving 4 bases of the junction unmatched. The CDR3 sequence is 15 residues long. The CDR3 sequence: CASSLEGQGGNEQFF. The CDR3 DNA is TGTGCCAGCAGTTTAGAAGGACAGGGGGGCAATGAGCAGTTCTTC.

The CDR3 sequence: CASSEGDSDLYEQYF. The CDR3 coding sequence is TGTGCCAGCAGTGAAGGCGACAGCGACCTTTACGAGCAGTACTTC. V is TRBV6-1 and J is TRBJ2-7, with D tentatively TRBD1 (5 bases). This CDR3 has 15 amino acids. Germline V CDR1 and CDR2: MNHNS, SASEGT. Deletions cut 1 base from V and 4 bases from J, with 14 bases between.

The V gene is TRBV9, the J gene TRBJ2-5; D perhaps matches TRBD1 (7 bases). The CDR3 is made up of 14 amino acids. Trimming took off 3 bases at V and 5 bases at J, with 14 bases between the two ends. In germline, CDR1 is SGDLS, CDR2 YYNGEE. CDR3 residues: CASSAGGNLETQYF. The CDR3 nucleotides are TGTGCCAGCAGCGCAGGGGGGAATTTGGAGACCCAGTACTTC.

This chain uses TRBV5-1 with TRBJ2-3; 9 nucleotides agree with TRBD1. The V segment lost 3 bases and the J segment 3 bases; nucleotides outside the gene matches: 5. This CDR3 region has 15 residues. Germline V gives CDR1 SGHRS, CDR2 YFSETQ. The CDR3, as DNA: TGCGCCAGCAGCTGGACAGGGGACGGGACAGATACGCAGTATTTT. It yields the protein CASSWTGDGTDTQYF.

CDR3 in amino acids: CASRRAGANEKLFF. The CDR3 nucleotides are TGCGCCAGCAGACGCGCCGGGGCTAATGAAAAACTGTTTTTT. The chain joins TRBV5-1 to TRBJ1-4; D not resolved. Trimming stripped 5 bases from V and 3 bases from J, with 11 bases between. The CDR3 spans 14 residues. CDR1 SGHRS and CDR2 YFSETQ come from the germline V gene.

This clone came up once. The J gene is TRBJ2-1, the V gene TRBV5-1, with TRBD1 identical over 8 bases. Per germline, CDR1 SGHRS and CDR2 YFSETQ. The CDR3 length is 15 residues. V lost 4 bases to trimming and J lost 3 bases; unmatched junction nucleotides: 6. The CDR3 is CASSLGTGGYNEQFF. The CDR3 DNA reads as TGCGCCAGCAGCCTAGGGACAGGTGGCTACAATGAGCAGTTCTTC. Variable domain in full (rest from reference TRBV5-1 and TRBJ2-1): KAGVTQTPRYLIKTRGQQVTLSCSPISGHRSVSWYQQTPGQGLQFLFEYFSETQRNKGNFPGRFSGRQFSNSRSEMNVSTLELGDSALYLCASSLGTGGYNEQFFGPGTRLTVL.

This clone was observed a handful of times. The chain employs TRBV5-5 and TRBJ2-5; TRBD1 might be the D (5 bases). The V end lost 1 base, the J end lost 7 bases, and 14 bases lay between the germline ends. Germline CDR1 is SGHKS and CDR2 is YYEKEE (reference sequence). The CDR3 has 14 amino acids. The CDR3 sequence: CASSLWPGMGTQYF. CDR3 nucleotide sequence: TGTGCCAGCAGCTTGTGGCCAGGGATGGGGACCCAGTACTTC.

This chain joins TRBV11-3 and TRBJ2-7; D call uncertain. Trimming took off 1 base at V and 3 bases at J, with 10 bases between the two ends. Per the germline V gene, CDR1 is SGHNT and CDR2 is YENEEA. The CDR3 has 14 residues. The CDR3 DNA is TGTGCCAGCAGCTTAGTGGGCCAGAACTACGAGCAGTACTTC. It codes for CASSLVGQNYEQYF.

This rearrangement joins TRBV19 to TRBJ1-1; 7 bases match TRBD1. V dropped 1 base and J dropped 11; count of bases not matched to a gene: 10. This CDR3 region has 14 residues. The germline gives CDR1 LNHDA, CDR2 SQIVND (reference sequence). The CDR3 nucleotides read TGTGCCAGTAGTATAGGTTTTCGGACAGGTTCTGCTTTCTTT. Encoded protein: CASSIGFRTGSAFF. Supplemented by reference TRBV19 and TRBJ1-1, the full variable domain reads DGGITQSPKYLFRKEGQNVTLSCEQNLNHDAMYWYRQDPGQGLRLIYYSQIVNDFQKGDIAEGYSVSREKKESFPLTVTSAQKNPTAFYLCASSIGFRTGSAFFGQGTRLTVV.

V and J are TRBV18 and TRBJ2-2, with 8 bases identical to TRBD1. The CDR3 sequence is 16 residues long. Per the germline V gene, CDR1 is KGHSH and CDR2 is LQKENI. J gave up 2 bases and V 3 bases, and 5 bases lay outside the gene matches. CDR3 sequence: CASSPQGASNTGELFF. DNA of the CDR3: TGTGCCAGCTCACCGCAGGGGGCTAGCAACACCGGGGAGCTGTTTTTT.

The rearrangement uses TRBV19 and TRBJ2-7; D may be TRBD2 (6 bases). The CDR3 length is 16 residues. V lost 8 bases to trimming and J lost 1 base, with 21 bases between them. Germline CDR1 and CDR2: LNHDA and SQIVND (reference sequence). Here the CDR3 reads CASWGIGTEDSYEQYF. CDR3 in DNA: TGTGCCAGTTGGGGCATAGGGACTGAGGATTCCTACGAGCAGTACTTC.

This sequence joins TRBV28 and TRBJ1-5; D gene uncertain. The ends were cut back, 2 bases at V and 7 bases at J, with 6 bases in the middle. Germline lookup yields CDR1 MDHEN and CDR2 SYDVKM. CDR3 size: 12 residues. This CDR3 reads CASSLNGQPQHF. The DNA of the CDR3 is TGTGCCAGCAGTTTAAATGGCCAGCCCCAGCATTTT.

For the CDR3, the DNA is TGTGCCAGCAGCTTAGAAGGACTTGTTCTGAACACTGAAGCTTTCTTT. Translation gives CASSLEGLVLNTEAFF. The rearrangement joins TRBV28 to TRBJ1-1; D ambiguous. The CDR3 has 16 residues. CDR1 is MDHEN, CDR2 SYDVKM, per germline. Trimming cost V 6 bases and J 0 bases, with 17 bases left between them.

This chain links TRBV6-1 with TRBJ2-7, with 10 bases matching TRBD2. The CDR3 runs 17 residues. Trimming removed 2 bases from V and 3 bases from J; junction bases left unmatched: 10. The V gene's germline CDR1 is MNHNS and CDR2 SASEGT. As DNA, the CDR3 is TGTGCCAGCAGTGAATCCGGGCTAGCGGGAGCCCTCTACGAGCAGTACTTC. Translating it yields CASSESGLAGALYEQYF.

J is TRBJ1-3 and V is TRBV18; no definite D call. The CDR3 length is 14 residues. Germline lookup yields CDR1 KGHSH and CDR2 LQKENI. V shed 0 bases and J shed 14 bases, with 17 bases lying between them. The CDR3 reads CASSPPTTSVILYF. The CDR3 nucleotides read TGTGCCAGCTCACCACCCACCACGTCGGTAATCCTATATTTT.